This T cell receptor (beta chain) was observed in a study of T-cell reconstitution after alpha-beta-depleted transplantation in children. Study-level results: Reportedly, alpha-beta T cells present about two months post-transplant originated from several hundred expanded clones of graft origin. From surviving recipient T cells and thymic progenitors came the high day-60 TCRbeta diversity observed in some patients. From newly produced T cells came most of the T-cell counts and diversity one year after transplant.

Germline V lookup: CDR1 MNHNS, CDR2 SASEGT. The V and J ends lost 7 bases and 10 bases respectively, with 11 bases between them. CDR3 size: 11 residues. A library of TCRbeta sequences, prepared with unique molecular identifiers, was generated. TCRdb re-derived calls from the PCR reads in MiXCR, one entry per CDR3 protein. The repertoire holds roughly 570,000 distinct CDR3 sequences, with 20% to 30% as singletons. A word on this clonotype: What it binds is not known.

J is TRBJ2-1 and V is TRBV6-1, with no clear D. The TCR originated in a boy under three years old with Wiskott-Aldrich syndrome, due to receive a stem cell transplant. Sequences were derived from PBMCs, sampled before TCRalphabeta/CD19-depleted stem cell transplant. DNA of the CDR3: TGTGCCAGCATGGAGATTTACGAGCAGTTCTTC. Translated: CASMEIYEQFF.